This T cell receptor beta chain is drawn from a study of blood T cell repertoires in COVID-19. Study background: Samples taken during acute and convalescent COVID-19 were collected in the United States, Italy and Spain. Sources were T cells, B-cell-depleted T cells, or PBMCs; the material itself was cDNA or gDNA.

Profiling relied on immunoSEQ multiplex PCR, and the TCRdb table lists in-frame clones only, not all of them. The repertoire has 130,000 or so clones, under 85% of them found once; the top ten carry more than 1.5%. The CDR3 is made up of 15 amino acids. The V gene's germline CDR1 is KGHSH and CDR2 LQKENI. The V end was cut by 1 base, the J end by 0 bases, with 7 bases between. This clonotype was sampled from a human donor in a cohort sampled during active COVID-19. This rearrangement joins TRBV18 to TRBJ1-3; D unresolved. The specimen was peripheral blood. The CDR3 sequence is CASSPRAVSGNTIYF. CDR3 coding DNA: TGTGCCAGCTCACCACGGGCAGTCTCTGGAAACACCATATATTTT.